What follows are 10 T cell receptor beta chains derived from one specimen sequenced in a study of blood T cell repertoires in COVID-19. Here immunoSEQ multiplex PCR was the method, and the copy in TCRdb shows in-frame clones only, minus some. The repertoire holds about 430,000 clones, with 70% to 90% as singletons. Material: PBMCs or T cells enriched from blood (not recorded which). Receptors were obtained from a woman aged 18-29 years who had been exposed to COVID-19.

This rearrangement joins TRBV11-2 to TRBJ1-2; D is ambiguous. Germline CDR1 SGHAT, CDR2 FQNNGV. CDR3 length equals 16 residues. V was pared by 7 bases and J by 4 bases, with 22 bases between. CDR3 loop: CASIGPNEGIAYGYTF. For the CDR3, the DNA is TGTGCCAGCATTGGTCCCAACGAGGGTATCGCCTATGGCTACACCTTC.

This clone has only a few counts. This chain links TRBV14 with TRBJ2-1; TRBD2 might be the D (6 bases). CDR1 is SGHDN and CDR2 is FVKESK in the germline V gene. The CDR3 is made up of 13 amino acids. Trimming left V 3 bases short and J 7 bases short, with 10 bases between. CDR3 in amino acids: CASSQWEANEQFF. The CDR3 DNA follows: TGTGCCAGCAGCCAGTGGGAGGCAAATGAGCAGTTCTTC.

V gene TRBV24-1 combines with J gene TRBJ2-7, with 9 bases aligning to TRBD1. This CDR3 is 17 amino acids long. J was trimmed by 0 bases and V by 6 bases; bases with no gene match: 11. The germline CDR1 and CDR2 sequences are KGHDR and SFDVKD. For the CDR3, the DNA is TGTGCCACCAGTTCCCCGACCGGGACAGGGAACTCCTACGAGCAGTACTTC. Residues: CATSSPTGTGNSYEQYF.

The chain joins TRBV14 to TRBJ2-3; 9 bases fit TRBD1. The CDR3 covers 16 residues. Germline V CDR1 and CDR2: SGHDN, FVKESK. Losses at the gene ends were 3 bases for V and 1 base for J; bases not matched to a gene: 5. The CDR3 nucleotides read TGTGCCAGCAGCCACAGACAGGGGGGACGCACAGATACGCAGTATTTT. Translation: CASSHRQGGRTDTQYF.

The V call is TRBV5-1, the J call TRBJ2-5, with 9 bases that match TRBD2. This CDR3 region has 15 residues. V was pared by 1 base and J by 2 bases, with 3 bases of the junction left unmatched. CDR1 SGHRS and CDR2 YFSETQ come from the germline V gene. CDR3 protein: CASSLLTSGQETQYF. The CDR3, as DNA: TGCGCCAGCAGCTTGTTGACTAGCGGACAAGAGACCCAGTACTTC.

Regarding this clone: The same CDR3 arises from other DNA sequences in this sample as well. The chain recombines TRBV3-1 (or the pseudogene TRBV3-2) with TRBJ2-7, with D unresolved. The CDR3 is 14 residues long. The germline V and J ends were trimmed by 1 base and 0 bases, with 7 bases remaining between them. Germline V gene data show CDR1 as LGHDT and CDR2 as YNNKEL (reference sequence). In DNA, the CDR3 is TGTGCCAGCAGCCAAGCGGCAGGCTCCTACGAGCAGTACTTC. It yields the protein CASSQAAGSYEQYF.

As for this clone: Its ends do not fully match the called genes, so a read error is possible. This chain links TRBV6-5 with TRBJ2-3; 9 bases map to TRBD2. The V gene's germline CDR1 is MNHEY and CDR2 SVGAGI. The CDR3 extends over 13 amino acids. DNA for the CDR3: TGTGCCAGCAGCGGGACTAGCACAAATACGCAGTATTTT. Residues: CASSGTSTNTQYF.

V and J are TRBV9 and TRBJ2-1; 11 bases map to TRBD2. Trimming took 0 bases from V and 9 from J; bases not matched to a gene: 8. The CDR3 extends over 16 amino acids. Per germline, CDR1 SGDLS and CDR2 YYNGEE. The CDR3 loop reads CASSVAWLAGGLEQFF. CDR3 nucleotide sequence: TGTGCCAGCAGCGTAGCTTGGCTAGCGGGGGGACTTGAGCAGTTCTTC.

The chain links TRBV28 to TRBJ1-2, with 8 nucleotides matching TRBD1. Germline CDR1 and CDR2: MDHEN and SYDVKM. This CDR3 has 18 residues. J lost 5 bases, V lost 2 bases, and 16 bases had no gene match. CDR3 nucleotide sequence: TGTGCCAGCAGTTTAGATGGGCAGGGGGCAGGAATGGGGTATGGCTACACCTTC. It codes for CASSLDGQGAGMGYGYTF.

V is TRBV12-5 and J is TRBJ2-2; perhaps TRBD2 as D (6 bases). Germline CDR1 and CDR2: LGHNT and FRNRAP. CDR3 length equals 13 residues. V lost 1 base, J lost 6 bases, and 6 bases lay in between. CDR3: CASGLGEAGELFF. CDR3 nucleotide sequence: TGTGCTAGTGGTTTGGGGGAGGCCGGGGAGCTGTTTTTT.